This TCR beta chain was recovered during a study of identical twins. Regarding the study as a whole: Beta out-of-frame sequences showed weaker excess sharing between twins. Cord blood beta clonotypes that were abundant carried fewer insertions, and memory repertoires showed no such trend. The analysis was cross-sectional rather than longitudinal within donors.

In TCRdb, the 5' RACE reads were re-called with MiXCR into one record per CDR3 protein. The repertoire has approximately 220,000 distinct CDR3 sequences, 7.5% of them found once; the top ten carry around 2.1%. This clonotype was detected only a few times. No antigen is known for it. J lost 8 bases, V lost 1 base, and 6 bases had no gene match. Germline CDR1 GTSNPN, CDR2 SVGIG (reference sequence). The length of the CDR3 is 13 residues. The sample was also linked to a second study, of yellow fever vaccine responses in identical twins.

Sequenced material: memory (CD45RO+) T cells sorted from blood. This receptor was obtained from a woman aged 18-29 years in good health. V and J are TRBV30 and TRBJ2-5; 8 bases match TRBD2. This CDR3 reads CAWSEAGEGTQYF. The CDR3 nucleotides read TGTGCCTGGAGTGAAGCGGGAGAGGGTACCCAGTACTTC.